The 29 T cell receptor beta chains given below trace back to one sample, sequenced in a study of blood T cell repertoires in COVID-19. The protocol was immunoSEQ multiplex PCR, while the TCRdb copy is restricted to in-frame clones and leaves out a portion. The table lists some 300,000 clones, just under 90% of them singletons. The specimen sequenced was PBMCs or T cells enriched from blood (not recorded which). The receptors originated from a woman aged 25 to 39 who had recovered from COVID-19.

The gene calls are TRBV19 and TRBJ2-3; a weak D match, TRBD2 (5 bases). V was shortened by 8 bases and J by 0 bases, with 12 bases between the two germline ends. The germline V gene encodes CDR1 LNHDA and CDR2 SQIVND (reference sequence). The CDR3 covers 14 residues. For the CDR3, the DNA is TGTGCCAGTCGAGCGGCTTCTAGCACAGATACGCAGTATTTT. Protein: CASRAASSTDTQYF.

This sequence joins TRBV9 and TRBJ1-1; D is unresolved. V was cut by 0 bases and J by 7 bases, with 13 bases left in between. Per the germline V gene, CDR1 is SGDLS and CDR2 is YYNGEE. CDR3 size: 14 residues. CDR3 amino acids: CASSVERASGEAFF. The CDR3 region has the DNA TGTGCCAGCAGCGTAGAGAGGGCCTCAGGTGAAGCTTTCTTT.

The chain combines TRBV7-9 with TRBJ1-1, with D hard to call. CDR3 length equals 15 residues. Germline V gives CDR1 SEHNR, CDR2 FQNEAQ (reference sequence). The germline V and J ends were trimmed by 5 bases and 5 bases, with 18 bases remaining between them. CDR3 bases: TGTGCCAGCAGCCTGGGAGACCAAGGGTTGACTGAAGCTTTCTTT. Translating gives CASSLGDQGLTEAFF.

The table lists this clone with a few counts. The chain couples TRBV5-1 to TRBJ2-3; TRBD2 agrees at 8 bases. With 3 bases clipped from V and 2 bases from J, the junction kept 5 bases outside the gene matches. The CDR3 runs 15 residues. Per the germline V gene, CDR1 is SGHRS and CDR2 is YFSETQ. CDR3 sequence reads: CASSSSGRLTDTQYF. DNA for the CDR3: TGCGCCAGCAGCTCAAGCGGGAGACTCACAGATACGCAGTATTTT.

The chain joins TRBV6-2 or TRBV6-3 to TRBJ1-2; a weak D match, TRBD1 (5 bases). V was cut by 2 bases and J by 4 bases, with 11 bases left in between. CDR3 length: 14 amino acids. Germline V gene data show CDR1 as MNHEY and CDR2 as SVGEGT. The chain's CDR3 is CASSYLGTGYGYTF. The CDR3 DNA is TGTGCCAGCAGTTACCTAGGGACTGGCTATGGCTACACCTTC.

The V gene is TRBV27, the J gene TRBJ2-7, with 9 bases that match TRBD1. Germline V gives CDR1 MNHEY, CDR2 SMNVEV (reference sequence). The CDR3 loop spans 16 amino acids. Losses at the gene ends were 5 bases for V and 0 bases for J; bases not matched to a gene: 8. DNA of the CDR3: TGTGCCAGCAGTCCGGGGACAGGGATGAGCTCCTACGAGCAGTACTTC. Its translation is CASSPGTGMSSYEQYF.

V and J are TRBV6-5 and TRBJ1-4, with TRBD1 matching over 7 bases. CDR1 is MNHEY, CDR2 SVGAGI, per germline. Trimming cost V 6 bases and J 4 bases; bases outside gene matches: 8. The CDR3 consists of 15 residues. CDR3 protein: CASSQRDRSNEKLFF. The CDR3 coding sequence is TGTGCCAGCAGCCAAAGGGACAGAAGTAATGAAAAACTGTTTTTT.

The chain links TRBV6-5 to TRBJ2-1, with a tentative D call TRBD2 (5 bases). The V gene lost 3 bases and the J gene lost 5 bases, with 14 bases spanning the gap. The CDR3 contains 15 residues. Looked up from germline, CDR1 is MNHEY and CDR2 is SVGAGI. The CDR3 protein is CASSYMVARDNEQFF. The DNA of the CDR3 is TGTGCCAGCAGTTATATGGTAGCGCGAGACAATGAGCAGTTCTTC.

The genes are TRBV13 and TRBJ1-1; 7 positions match TRBD1. This CDR3 has 14 amino acids. Germline assignment: CDR1 PRHDT and CDR2 FYEKMQ (reference sequence). Losses at the gene ends were 1 base for V and 3 bases for J; bases not matched to a gene: 2. The CDR3 here is CASSLVRGYTEAFF. The DNA of the CDR3 is TGTGCCAGCAGCTTAGTCAGGGGGTACACTGAAGCTTTCTTT.

The gene calls are TRBV21-1 and TRBJ2-5; whether TRBD2, the table's D call, matches the DNA was not checked. TRBV21-1 is a known pseudogene. The CDR3 has 18 residues. The CDR3: CASSKNPEDSAGEETQYF. CDR3 DNA sequence: TGTGCCAGCAGCAAAAACCCGGAGGATAGCGCCGGGGAAGAGACCCAGTACTTC.

This chain joins TRBV19 and TRBJ1-5, with TRBD1 matching over 7 bases. Per the germline V gene, CDR1 is LNHDA and CDR2 is SQIVND (reference sequence). This CDR3 region has 15 residues. V lost 3 bases, J lost 7 bases, and 9 bases stayed unmatched. CDR3 DNA sequence: TGTGCCAGTAGTATCCAGACAGGGAGTAGGCAGCCCCAGCATTTT. This codes for CASSIQTGSRQPQHF.

The genes are TRBV4-2 and TRBJ2-1, with 11 bases that match TRBD2. CDR3 length: 15 amino acids. V lost 2 bases and J lost 10; bases outside the gene matches: 7. Germline CDR1 reads LGHNA; CDR2 reads YNFKEQ. The CDR3 nucleotides are TGTGCCAGCAGCCAAAGACTAGCGGGACCCAAAGAGCAGTTCTTC. It encodes CASSQRLAGPKEQFF.

CDR3 sequence (DNA): TGTGCCAGCAGCCCAGGACAGGCGCCGAACACTGAAGCTTTCTTT. Its protein is CASSPGQAPNTEAFF. V usage is TRBV9 and J usage is TRBJ1-1; 7 bases agree with TRBD1. The germline CDR1 and CDR2 sequences are SGDLS and YYNGEE. CDR3 size: 15 residues. V lost 4 bases, J lost 1 base, and 7 bases stayed unmatched.

V is TRBV7-2 and J is TRBJ2-5; tentative D call: TRBD2 (6 bases). Trimming took off 6 bases at V and 5 bases at J, with 13 bases between the two ends. Germline CDR1 SGHTA, CDR2 FQGNSA. The CDR3 is 13 residues long. Written as DNA, the CDR3 is TGTGCCAGCAGGCAAACCCTAGCGGAGACCCAGTACTTC. This translates into CASRQTLAETQYF. Variable domain in full (rest from reference TRBV7-2 and TRBJ2-5): GAGVSQSPSNKVTEKGKDVELRCDPISGHTALYWYRQSLGQGLEFLIYFQGNSAPDKSGLPSDRFSAERTGGSVSTLTIQRTQQEDSAVYLCASRQTLAETQYFGPGTRLLVL.

This chain connects TRBV10-3 to TRBJ1-1, with 8 positions matching TRBD1. CDR3 length: 13 residues. V dropped 7 bases and J dropped 4; count of bases not matched to a gene: 5. Per germline, CDR1 ENHRY and CDR2 SYGVKD. The CDR3 DNA reads TGTGCCATCAACTACGACAGGGGCACTGAAGCTTTCTTT. This gives the protein CAINYDRGTEAFF.

The count of this clone is one. CDR3 coding DNA: TGTGCCAGCAGTGAAGGGACAGGGGGCAGCAATCAGCCCCAGCATTTT. Translated, it gives CASSEGTGGSNQPQHF. The chain uses TRBV2 and TRBJ1-5, with 11 bases identical to TRBD1. Germline V gene lookup returns CDR1 SNHLY and CDR2 FYNNEI. CDR3 size: 16 residues. V was pared by 1 base and J by 1 base, with 0 bases of the junction left unmatched. The full variable domain, its missing parts supplied by reference TRBV2 and TRBJ1-5, is EPEVTQTPSHQVTQMGQEVILRCVPISNHLYFYWYRQILGQKVEFLVSFYNNEISEKSEIFDDQFSVERPDGSNFTLKIRSTKLEDSAMYFCASSEGTGGSNQPQHFGDGTRLSIL.

This sequence joins TRBV27 and TRBJ2-4, with 13 bases that match TRBD2. Per germline, CDR1 MNHEY and CDR2 SMNVEV (reference sequence). This CDR3 has 16 amino acids. The trim removed 5 bases at V and 7 bases at J, leaving 8 bases unmatched. The CDR3 coding sequence is TGTGCCAGCAGTCTCATAGGGGGACTAGCGGGGAACATTCAGTACTTC. This encodes CASSLIGGLAGNIQYF.

The chain links TRBV27 to TRBJ1-1; TRBD1 might be the D (6 bases). The V end was cut by 5 bases, the J end by 0 bases, with 13 bases between. The CDR3 covers 15 residues. Germline-derived CDR1 and CDR2 are MNHEY and SMNVEV (reference sequence). CDR3 coding DNA: TGTGCCAGCAGTCCTACCGGGACAATGAACACTGAAGCTTTCTTT. Translating gives CASSPTGTMNTEAFF.

The gene calls are TRBV15 and TRBJ1-2; the D gene is possibly TRBD1 (6 bases). The CDR3 has 15 amino acids. Trimming cost V 3 bases and J 4 bases, with 15 bases left between them. In germline, CDR1 is LNHNV, CDR2 YYDKDF (reference sequence). CDR3 in DNA: TGTGCCACCAGCAGGGTCCGACAGGCTCCCTATGGCTACACCTTC. Amino acids: CATSRVRQAPYGYTF.

The genes are TRBV7-2 and TRBJ2-7, with unresolved D. Germline V CDR1 and CDR2: SGHTA, FQGNSA. This CDR3 is built from 13 residues. The V end lost 0 bases, the J end lost 4 bases, and 7 bases lay between the germline ends. In DNA, the CDR3 is TGTGCCAGCAGCTTAGCGACACCGTACGAGCAGTACTTC. Amino acid sequence: CASSLATPYEQYF.

This chain links TRBV29-1 with TRBJ1-2; D remains ambiguous. Germline V CDR1 and CDR2: SQVTM, ANQGSEA. The CDR3 is made up of 13 amino acids. V lost 0 bases and J 1 base, leaving 6 bases between the germline ends. The CDR3 coding sequence is TGCAGCGTTGAAGATCAGGATAACTATGGCTACACCTTC. Its protein product is CSVEDQDNYGYTF.

This rearrangement joins TRBV13 to TRBJ2-2; possibly TRBD2 for D (6 bases). Germline-derived CDR1 and CDR2 are PRHDT and FYEKMQ (reference sequence). Trimming removed 7 bases from V and 4 bases from J, with 16 bases in between. The CDR3 has 15 amino acids. The CDR3 bases are TGTGCCAGCACACCATCAGGGACTCCCACCGGGGAGCTGTTTTTT. It translates to CASTPSGTPTGELFF.

The DNA for the CDR3 is TGTGCCATCAGTGAGTCCGGGGTCTCCTATAATTCACCCCTCCACTTT. Translated, it gives CAISESGVSYNSPLHF. This sequence joins TRBV10-3 and TRBJ1-6; no definite D call. CDR3 length: 16 amino acids. V lost 0 bases, J lost 0 bases, and 6 bases lay in between. CDR1 is ENHRY and CDR2 is SYGVKD in the germline V gene.

The J gene is TRBJ2-3, the V gene TRBV28; 8 bases are a match to TRBD1. CDR1 MDHEN and CDR2 SYDVKM come from the germline V gene. Trimming took 4 bases from V and 3 from J; bases not matched to a gene: 3. The CDR3 spans 14 residues. CDR3: CASSSDRGTDTQYF. CDR3 DNA sequence: TGTGCCAGCAGTTCAGACAGGGGAACAGATACGCAGTATTTT.

The rearrangement joins TRBV11-2 to TRBJ2-1, with 7 positions matching TRBD2. Trimming took 6 bases from V and 3 from J; bases not matched to a gene: 17. This CDR3 contains 18 residues. Germline CDR1 is SGHAT and CDR2 is FQNNGV. In DNA form, the CDR3 reads TGTGCCAGCAGTCGTGAGGCGGGAGTTCCCTCATACTACAATGAGCAGTTCTTC. Translation: CASSREAGVPSYYNEQFF. The full variable domain, rest sourced from reference TRBV11-2 and TRBJ2-1, is EAGVAQSPRYKIIEKRQSVAFWCNPISGHATLYWYQQILGQGPKLLIQFQNNGVVDDSQLPKDRFSAERLKGVDSTLKIQPAKLEDSAVYLCASSREAGVPSYYNEQFFGPGTRLTVL.

This chain uses TRBV27 with TRBJ2-7, with a possible D match to TRBD2 (6 bases). This CDR3 has 15 amino acids. CDR1 and CDR2 (germline): MNHEY, SMNVEV (reference sequence). The V end was cut by 5 bases, the J end by 0 bases, with 14 bases between. CDR3 sequence reads: CASSELTSNSYEQYF. The CDR3, as DNA: TGTGCCAGCAGTGAGCTCACTAGCAACTCCTACGAGCAGTACTTC.

The chain couples TRBV5-4 to TRBJ2-4; no clear D gene. Germline lookup yields CDR1 SGHNT and CDR2 YYREEE (reference sequence). V lost 0 bases and J lost 5, with 6 bases in between. The CDR3 runs 13 residues. CDR3 loop: CASSLDLENIQYF. In DNA form, the CDR3 reads TGTGCCAGCAGCTTGGATCTAGAAAACATTCAGTACTTC.

The chain recombines TRBV4-2 with TRBJ2-1, with 8 bases identical to TRBD2. In germline, CDR1 is LGHNA, CDR2 YNFKEQ. The CDR3 consists of 17 residues. V dropped 4 bases and J dropped 3; count of bases not matched to a gene: 11. The CDR3 DNA reads as TGTGCCAGCAGCCCCTGGGGCGGTAGCGGGATCTACAATGAGCAGTTCTTC. Translated: CASSPWGGSGIYNEQFF.

The genes are TRBV5-4 and TRBJ1-2, with a weak D call TRBD1 (5 bases). The germline V gene encodes CDR1 SGHNT and CDR2 YYREEE (reference sequence). The germline V and J ends were trimmed by 3 bases and 2 bases, with 11 bases remaining between them. The length of the CDR3 is 14 residues. The CDR3 nucleotides are TGTGCCAGCAGCTATGAGACAGTCAACTATGGCTACACCTTC. Residues: CASSYETVNYGYTF.